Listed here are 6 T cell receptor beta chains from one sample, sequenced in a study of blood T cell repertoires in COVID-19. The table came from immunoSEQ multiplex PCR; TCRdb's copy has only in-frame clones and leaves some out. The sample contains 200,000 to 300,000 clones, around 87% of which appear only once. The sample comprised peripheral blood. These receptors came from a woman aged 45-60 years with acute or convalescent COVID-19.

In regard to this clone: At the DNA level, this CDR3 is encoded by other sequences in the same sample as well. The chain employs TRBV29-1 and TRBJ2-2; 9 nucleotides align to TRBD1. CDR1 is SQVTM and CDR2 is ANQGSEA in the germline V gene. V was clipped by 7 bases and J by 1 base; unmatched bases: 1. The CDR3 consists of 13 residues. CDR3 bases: TGCAGCGCGGGACAGGGGAACACCGGGGAGCTGTTTTTT. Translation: CSAGQGNTGELFF.

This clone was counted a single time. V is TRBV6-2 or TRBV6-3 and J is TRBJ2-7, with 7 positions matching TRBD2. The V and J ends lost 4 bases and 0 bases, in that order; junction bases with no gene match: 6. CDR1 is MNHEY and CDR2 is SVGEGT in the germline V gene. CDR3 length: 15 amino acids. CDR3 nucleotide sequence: TGTGCCAGCAGTTGGGCCCTAGCGGACTCCTACGAGCAGTACTTC. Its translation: CASSWALADSYEQYF.

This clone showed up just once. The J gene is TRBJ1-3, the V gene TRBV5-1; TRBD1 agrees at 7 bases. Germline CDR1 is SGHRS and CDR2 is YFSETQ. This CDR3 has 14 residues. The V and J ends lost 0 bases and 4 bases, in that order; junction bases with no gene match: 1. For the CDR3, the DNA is TGCGCCAGCAGCTTGGCGGACAGGGGAAACACCATATATTTT. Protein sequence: CASSLADRGNTIYF.

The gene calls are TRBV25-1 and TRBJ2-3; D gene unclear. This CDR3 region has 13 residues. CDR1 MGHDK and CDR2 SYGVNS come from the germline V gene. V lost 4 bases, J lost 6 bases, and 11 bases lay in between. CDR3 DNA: TGTGCCAGCAGTGGCGCCCCGGTGGATACGCAGTATTTT. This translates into CASSGAPVDTQYF.

As DNA, the CDR3 is TGTGCCAGCAGTTTGCGGACTAGCGGGAGTATCCATGAGCAGTTCTTC. Translation: CASSLRTSGSIHEQFF. The chain employs TRBV28 and TRBJ2-1; the match to TRBD2 covers 13 bases. The CDR3 sequence is 16 residues long. The germline CDR1 and CDR2 sequences are MDHEN and SYDVKM. V was clipped by 3 bases and J by 8 bases; unmatched bases: 7.

CDR3 sequence reads: CASSLAGVGTDTQYF. Here the CDR3 DNA reads TGTGCCAGCAGCTTAGCCGGGGTGGGCACAGATACGCAGTATTTT. The J gene is TRBJ2-3, the V gene TRBV7-9; D perhaps matches TRBD2 (5 bases). Germline lookup yields CDR1 SEHNR and CDR2 FQNEAQ (reference sequence). The CDR3 runs 15 residues. The germline V and J ends were trimmed by 0 bases and 1 base, with 8 bases remaining between them.